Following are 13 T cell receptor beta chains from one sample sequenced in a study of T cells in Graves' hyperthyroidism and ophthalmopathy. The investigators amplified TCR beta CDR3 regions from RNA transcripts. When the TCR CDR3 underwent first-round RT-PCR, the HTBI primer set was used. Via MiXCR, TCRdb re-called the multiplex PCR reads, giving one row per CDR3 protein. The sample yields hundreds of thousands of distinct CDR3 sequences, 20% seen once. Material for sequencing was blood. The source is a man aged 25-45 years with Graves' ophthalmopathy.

As DNA, the CDR3 is TGTGCCAGCAGAGCCCGATACCCCCCCCCCGGGAGTACCAAAAACATTCAGTACTTC. This encodes CASRARYPPPGSTKNIQYF. The chain is built from TRBV6-1 and TRBJ2-4, with D possibly TRBD2 on 6 matching bases. V was shortened by 6 bases and J by 2 bases, with 26 bases between the two germline ends. This CDR3 region has 19 residues. Per germline, CDR1 MNHNS and CDR2 SASEGT.

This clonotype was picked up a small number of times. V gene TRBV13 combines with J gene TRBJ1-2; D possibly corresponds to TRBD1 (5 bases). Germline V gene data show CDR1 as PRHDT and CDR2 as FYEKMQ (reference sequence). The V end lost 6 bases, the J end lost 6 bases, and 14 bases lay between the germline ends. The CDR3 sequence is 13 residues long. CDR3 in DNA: TGTGCCAGCAGTTTTGCGGGACTTGATGGCTACACCTTC. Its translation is CASSFAGLDGYTF.

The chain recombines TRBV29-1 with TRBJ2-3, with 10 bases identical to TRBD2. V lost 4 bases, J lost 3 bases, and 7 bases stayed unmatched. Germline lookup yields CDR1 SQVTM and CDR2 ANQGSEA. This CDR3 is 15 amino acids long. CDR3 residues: CSVVYSSGSTDTQYF. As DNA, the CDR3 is TGCAGCGTTGTATACTCTAGCGGGAGTACAGATACGCAGTATTTT.

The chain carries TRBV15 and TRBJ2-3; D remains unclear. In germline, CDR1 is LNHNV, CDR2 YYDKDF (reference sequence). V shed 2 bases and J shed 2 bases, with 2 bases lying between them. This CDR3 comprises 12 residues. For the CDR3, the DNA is TGTGCCACCAGCAGATACACAGATACGCAGTATTTT. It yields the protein CATSRYTDTQYF.

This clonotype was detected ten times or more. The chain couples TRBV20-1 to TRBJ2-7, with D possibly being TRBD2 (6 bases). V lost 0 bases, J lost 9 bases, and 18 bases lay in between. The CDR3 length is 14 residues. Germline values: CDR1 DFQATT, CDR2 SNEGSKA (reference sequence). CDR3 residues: CSARDTSTMHGQYF. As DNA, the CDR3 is TGCAGTGCTAGAGACACTAGCACTATGCACGGGCAGTACTTC.

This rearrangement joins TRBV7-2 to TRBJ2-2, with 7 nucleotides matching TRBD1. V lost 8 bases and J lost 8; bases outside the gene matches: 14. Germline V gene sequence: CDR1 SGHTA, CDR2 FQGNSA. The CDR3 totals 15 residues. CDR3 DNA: TGTGCCAGCCGACTGACAGGGCTCGACAAAGGGGAGCTGTTTTTT. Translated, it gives CASRLTGLDKGELFF. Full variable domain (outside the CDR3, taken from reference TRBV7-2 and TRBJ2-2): GAGVSQSPSNKVTEKGKDVELRCDPISGHTALYWYRQSLGQGLEFLIYFQGNSAPDKSGLPSDRFSAERTGGSVSTLTIQRTQQEDSAVYLCASRLTGLDKGELFFGEGSRLTVL.

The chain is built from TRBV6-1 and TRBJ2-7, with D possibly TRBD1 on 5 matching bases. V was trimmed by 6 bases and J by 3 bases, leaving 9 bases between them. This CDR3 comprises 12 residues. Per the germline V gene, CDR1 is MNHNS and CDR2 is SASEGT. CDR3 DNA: TGTGCCAGCAGGATCGACAGCTACGAGCAGTACTTC. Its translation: CASRIDSYEQYF.

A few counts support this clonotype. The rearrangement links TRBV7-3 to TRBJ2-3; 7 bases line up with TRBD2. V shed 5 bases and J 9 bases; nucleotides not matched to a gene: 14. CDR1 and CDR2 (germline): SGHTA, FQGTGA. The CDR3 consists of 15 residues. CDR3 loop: CASSPTAGVGYTQYF. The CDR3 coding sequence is TGTGCCAGCAGCCCTACCGCGGGGGTGGGATACACGCAGTATTTT.

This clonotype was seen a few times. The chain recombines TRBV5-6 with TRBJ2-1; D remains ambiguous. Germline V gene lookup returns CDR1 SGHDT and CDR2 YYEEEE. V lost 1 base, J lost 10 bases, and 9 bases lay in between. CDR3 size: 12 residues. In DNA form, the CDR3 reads TGTGCCAGCAGCTTGCAGGCACGGGAGCAGTTCTTC. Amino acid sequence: CASSLQAREQFF.

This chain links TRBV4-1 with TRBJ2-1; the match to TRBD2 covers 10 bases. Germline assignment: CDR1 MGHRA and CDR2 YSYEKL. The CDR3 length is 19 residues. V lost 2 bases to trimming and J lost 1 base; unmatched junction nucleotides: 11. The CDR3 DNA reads TGCGCCAGCAGCCAAATTAGCGGGAGGTCAGGGGGTTCCTACAATGAGCAGTTCTTC. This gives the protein CASSQISGRSGGSYNEQFF.

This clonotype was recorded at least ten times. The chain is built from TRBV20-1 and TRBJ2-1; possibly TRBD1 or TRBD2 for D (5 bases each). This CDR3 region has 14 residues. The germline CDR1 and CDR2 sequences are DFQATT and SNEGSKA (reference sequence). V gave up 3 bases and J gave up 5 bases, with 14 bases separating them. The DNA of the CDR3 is TGCAGTGCTAGCGGTGGGGGTGGCCACAATGAGCAGTTCTTC. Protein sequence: CSASGGGGHNEQFF.

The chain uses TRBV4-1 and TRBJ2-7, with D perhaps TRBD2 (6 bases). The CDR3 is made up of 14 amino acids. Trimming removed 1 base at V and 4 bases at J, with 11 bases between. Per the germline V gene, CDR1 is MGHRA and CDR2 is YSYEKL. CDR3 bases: TGCGCCAGCAGCCAAGCTGAGGGGAGGTACGAGCAGTACTTC. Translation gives CASSQAEGRYEQYF.

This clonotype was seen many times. For the CDR3, the DNA is TGTGCCAGCAGTGAGCCCGTAAACGGTGCAACTAATGAAAAACTGTTTTTT. Translation: CASSEPVNGATNEKLFF. The V gene is TRBV2, the J gene TRBJ1-4; the D is unclear. Germline CDR1 and CDR2: SNHLY and FYNNEI. V was clipped by 3 bases and J by 0 bases, with 14 bases between them. This CDR3 is 17 amino acids long. The entire variable domain, with the rest obtained from reference TRBV2 and TRBJ1-4, is as follows: EPEVTQTPSHQVTQMGQEVILRCVPISNHLYFYWYRQILGQKVEFLVSFYNNEISEKSEIFDDQFSVERPDGSNFTLKIRSTKLEDSAMYFCASSEPVNGATNEKLFFGSGTQLSVL.